The entry below describes one TCR beta chain. This table comes from immunoSEQ multiplex PCR, and its TCRdb copy is limited to in-frame clones, with some not included. The repertoire holds around 180,000 clones, around 87% seen once, with roughly 2.6% in the top ten. The source of the sample is a study of blood T cell repertoires in COVID-19. The source material was peripheral blood. This receptor was taken from a middle-aged man with active or convalescent COVID-19.

The CDR3 sequence: CASSLRGSSGNTIYF. For the CDR3, the DNA is TGTGCCAGCAGCTTACGCGGGAGCTCTGGAAACACCATATATTTT. This chain uses TRBV13 with TRBJ1-3; D is uncertain. Germline V gene sequence: CDR1 PRHDT, CDR2 FYEKMQ (reference sequence). This CDR3 has 15 amino acids. V was trimmed by 2 bases and J by 0 bases, leaving 8 bases between them.